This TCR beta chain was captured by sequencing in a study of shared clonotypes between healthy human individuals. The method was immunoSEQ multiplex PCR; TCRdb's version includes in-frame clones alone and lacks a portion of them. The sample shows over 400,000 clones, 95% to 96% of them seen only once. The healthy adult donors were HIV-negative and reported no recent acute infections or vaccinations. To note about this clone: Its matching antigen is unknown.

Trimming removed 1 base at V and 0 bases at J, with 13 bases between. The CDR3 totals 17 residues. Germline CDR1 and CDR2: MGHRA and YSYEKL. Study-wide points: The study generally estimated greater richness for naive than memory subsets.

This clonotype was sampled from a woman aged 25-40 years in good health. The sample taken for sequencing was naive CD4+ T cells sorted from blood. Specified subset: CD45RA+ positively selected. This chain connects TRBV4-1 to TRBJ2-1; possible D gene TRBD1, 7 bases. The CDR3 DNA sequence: TGCGCCAGCAGCCAAGGCAGGGGGGCCAGCTCCTACAATGAGCAGTTCTTC. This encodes CASSQGRGASSYNEQFF.